Listed here are 17 T cell receptor beta chains from one sample, sequenced in a study of cytomegalovirus exposure and HLA in healthy donors. A multiplex PCR was run with 60 Vbeta primers and 13 Jbeta primers. The table came from immunoSEQ multiplex PCR; TCRdb's copy has only in-frame clones and leaves some out. The sample comprises some 180,000 clones, about 81% of which are singletons, and about 1.5% rests with the top ten. Sequencing used PBMCs. The source is a man between 40 and 49 years old in good health and CMV-seronegative.

The chain couples TRBV5-1 to TRBJ2-4; D might be TRBD1 (7 bases). Trimming stripped 4 bases from V and 8 bases from J, with 19 bases between. Germline V gene sequence: CDR1 SGHRS, CDR2 YFSETQ. This CDR3 spans 15 amino acids. CDR3 DNA: TGCGCCAGCAGCACCGGACAGGTCGGAGGGGACATTCAGTACTTC. Translating gives CASSTGQVGGDIQYF.

This chain joins TRBV6-5 and TRBJ2-1; D gene ambiguous. The CDR3 sequence is 14 residues long. The V and J ends lost 6 bases and 5 bases respectively, with 14 bases between them. From germline, CDR1 is MNHEY and CDR2 SVGAGI. The CDR3 loop reads CASRKEYSDNEQFF. The CDR3 DNA follows: TGTGCCAGCAGAAAAGAGTATTCGGACAATGAGCAGTTCTTC.

This chain uses TRBV28 with TRBJ2-4; 7 bases line up with TRBD1. The germline V gene encodes CDR1 MDHEN and CDR2 SYDVKM. This CDR3 is built from 15 residues. With 6 bases clipped from V and 3 bases from J, the junction kept 8 bases outside the gene matches. CDR3 coding DNA: TGTGCCAGCAGCACAGGGGAGTTCGTCAAAAACATTCAGTACTTC. Translated, it gives CASSTGEFVKNIQYF.

The rearrangement uses TRBV27 and TRBJ1-4; D remains unclear. The CDR3 has 15 residues. CDR1 is MNHEY, CDR2 SMNVEV, per germline (reference sequence). The V gene lost 4 bases and the J gene lost 8 bases, with 17 bases spanning the gap. The CDR3 nucleotides read TGTGCCAGCAGTTCGCACGCTGGTGGGAGAGAAAAACTGTTTTTT. It translates to CASSSHAGGREKLFF. Variable domain in full (rest from reference TRBV27 and TRBJ1-4): EAQVTQNPRYLITVTGKKLTVTCSQNMNHEYMSWYRQDPGLGLRQIYYSMNVEVTDKGDVPEGYKVSRKEKRNFPLILESPSPNQTSLYFCASSSHAGGREKLFFGSGTQLSVL.

The CDR3 coding sequence is TGTGCCAGCAACCCCGGCGGGAGGACCTACGAGCAGTACTTC. Encoded protein: CASNPGGRTYEQYF. This rearrangement joins TRBV6-5 to TRBJ2-7, with 8 bases matching TRBD2. V was clipped by 7 bases and J by 2 bases; unmatched bases: 7. CDR1 MNHEY and CDR2 SVGAGI come from the germline V gene. The CDR3 is made up of 14 amino acids.

The chain recombines TRBV6-1 with TRBJ2-6; no reliable D call. Germline V CDR1 and CDR2: MNHNS, SASEGT. V gave up 7 bases and J gave up 1 base, with 8 bases separating them. This CDR3 is 14 amino acids long. This chain's CDR3 is CASTSGSGANVLTF. DNA of the CDR3: TGTGCCAGCACCTCGGGTTCTGGGGCCAACGTCCTGACTTTC.

This chain connects TRBV7-3 to TRBJ2-7, with TRBD2 identical over 9 bases. Germline loops: CDR1 SGHTA, CDR2 FQGTGA. This CDR3 contains 16 residues. The junction had 5 bases not matched to a gene; V was cut back by 0 bases and J by 2 bases. CDR3 nucleotide sequence: TGTGCCAGCAGCTTAACGCCGACTAGCGGCACCTACGAGCAGTACTTC. Translating it yields CASSLTPTSGTYEQYF.

The CDR3 loop is CASSQLAGMEDTQYF. CDR3 sequence (DNA): TGCGCCAGCAGCCAACTAGCGGGAATGGAAGATACGCAGTATTTT. The gene calls are TRBV4-3 and TRBJ2-3; TRBD2 agrees at 9 bases. J was trimmed by 5 bases and V by 2 bases; bases with no gene match: 5. The CDR3 runs to 15 residues. Looked up from germline, CDR1 is LGHNA and CDR2 is YSLEER.

This sequence joins TRBV28 and TRBJ1-4; 8 bases fit TRBD1. J lost 8 bases, V lost 7 bases, and 9 bases had no gene match. Germline V lookup: CDR1 MDHEN, CDR2 SYDVKM. There are 14 residues in the CDR3. The DNA of the CDR3 is TGTGCCAGCACCTTAGGACAGGGAAGCGAAAAACTGTTTTTT. Amino acids: CASTLGQGSEKLFF.

This clone turned up a few times. This chain uses TRBV5-1 with TRBJ1-2; tentative D call: TRBD1 (5 bases). In germline, CDR1 is SGHRS, CDR2 YFSETQ. The CDR3 spans 17 residues. V lost 1 base and J 0 bases, leaving 16 bases between the germline ends. The CDR3 loop is CASSLNAGPLTNYGYTF. CDR3 nucleotides: TGCGCCAGCAGCTTGAATGCAGGGCCGTTGACTAACTATGGCTACACCTTC.

This chain links TRBV21-1 with TRBJ2-5; TRBD1, as called in the table, went unchecked against the DNA. TRBV21-1 has pseudogene status. This CDR3 is 15 amino acids long. CDR3 bases: TGTGCCAGCAGCAAAGAACAGGAGACCCAAGAGACCCAGTACTTC. Translating gives CASSKEQETQETQYF.

The J gene is TRBJ1-4, the V gene TRBV19, with 11 bases fitting TRBD1. Germline CDR1 reads LNHDA; CDR2 reads SQIVND (reference sequence). The length of the CDR3 is 18 residues. With 5 bases clipped from V and 0 bases from J, the junction kept 8 bases outside the gene matches. The DNA for the CDR3 is TGTGCCAGTAGTCCCGGGACAGGGGGAAGTGCAACTAATGAAAAACTGTTTTTT. Its translation: CASSPGTGGSATNEKLFF. The full variable domain, in which reference TRBV19 and TRBJ1-4 provide the parts outside the CDR3, is DGGITQSPKYLFRKEGQNVTLSCEQNLNHDAMYWYRQDPGQGLRLIYYSQIVNDFQKGDIAEGYSVSREKKESFPLTVTSAQKNPTAFYLCASSPGTGGSATNEKLFFGSGTQLSVL.

The V call is TRBV6-5, the J call TRBJ2-2, with 11 bases matching TRBD2. V was pared by 7 bases and J by 7 bases, with 8 bases of the junction left unmatched. This CDR3 region has 15 residues. Germline-derived CDR1 and CDR2 are MNHEY and SVGAGI. CDR3 residues: CASIPTSGTIGELFF. Written as DNA, the CDR3 is TGTGCCAGCATCCCGACTAGCGGGACAATCGGGGAGCTGTTTTTT.

J is TRBJ2-1 and V is TRBV27; a weak D match, TRBD1 (5 bases). V lost 4 bases to trimming and J lost 7 bases, with 11 bases between them. Germline V gives CDR1 MNHEY, CDR2 SMNVEV (reference sequence). The CDR3 has 13 amino acids. The DNA for the CDR3 is TGTGCCAGCAGTTGGGGAAAGGGGAATGAGCAGTTCTTC. This translates into CASSWGKGNEQFF.

J is TRBJ1-1 and V is TRBV7-2; 8 nucleotides agree with TRBD1. Per germline, CDR1 SGHTA and CDR2 FQGNSA. The CDR3 is 16 residues long. After removal of 5 bases from V and 0 bases from J, the junction contained 8 bases not matched to a gene. CDR3 residues: CASSRTGQTLNTEAFF. The CDR3 nucleotides are TGTGCCAGCAGCCGGACAGGGCAGACCCTGAACACTGAAGCTTTCTTT.

The rearrangement uses TRBV29-1 and TRBJ1-1; no clear D gene. The CDR3 spans 13 residues. V lost 5 bases, J lost 0 bases, and 10 bases lay in between. The germline V gene has CDR1 SQVTM and CDR2 ANQGSEA. The CDR3 coding sequence is TGCAGCGTTCGGGATGTATTGAACACTGAAGCTTTCTTT. It codes for CSVRDVLNTEAFF.

The chain has TRBV5-1 and TRBJ2-7; TRBD1 agrees at 11 bases. Germline-derived CDR1 and CDR2 are SGHRS and YFSETQ. This CDR3 has 19 residues. The V segment lost 0 bases and the J segment 0 bases; nucleotides outside the gene matches: 11. CDR3 region: CASSLDPGTGGSDSYEQYF. The CDR3, as DNA: TGCGCCAGCAGCTTGGACCCGGGGACAGGGGGAAGCGACTCCTACGAGCAGTACTTC.